The text below deals with one TCR beta chain. This clonotype was picked up one time. The clone's antigen remains unknown. No qualities accompany the bases; no much larger clone lies one base away. Single-read evidence is weak. The data were taken from a study of T cells in Graves' hyperthyroidism and ophthalmopathy (dated by TCRdb to 2018 to 2020). Some background on the complete study: Peripheral blood samples were taken at initial diagnosis, before any treatment was given. TCR V-J signatures able to tell the groups apart were searched for in a discovery cohort of 100 or so patients, of whom roughly 42 had Graves' ophthalmopathy and about 60 had stable Graves' hyperthyroidism. Whether ophthalmopathy could be predicted prospectively was tested in an independent validation cohort made up of 18 to 20 hyperthyroidism patients plus 17 patients who later progressed to ophthalmopathy. The roughly 90 discovery patients were divided at random into training and test sets in a 7:3 ratio. The study also compared thyroid tissue and blood T-cell repertoires from a handful of Graves' hyperthyroidism patients. Following sampling, methimazole starting at 30 mg daily was given to hyperthyroidism patients, and high-dose intravenous methylprednisolone was given to ophthalmopathy patients. The paper reports TCR Vbeta CDR3 sequencing of approximately 130 peripheral blood samples: some 44 ophthalmopathy, about 75 hyperthyroidism and around 17 progressor patients.

The TCR beta CDR3 regions were amplified from RNA transcripts. The first round of RT-PCR for the TCR CDR3 was performed with the HTBI primer set and the Qiagen OneStep RT-PCR kit. Libraries were constructed in a second round of multiplex PCR, after which size selection and purification were performed. Paired-end sequencing of the libraries was performed with 100 bp reads on an Illumina HiSeq2000. The paper's processing steps were these. Raw data were processed with SOAPnuke, discarding reads with adapters, uncalled bases, mean Phred below 15, or no exact constant-primer or identifier match. COPE v1.2.5 was used to merge high-quality paired reads, and clonotypes were defined as unique nucleotide sequences. MiTCR v1.1 was used to align clonotypes to the IMGT TRBV, TRBD and TRBJ reference segments. The analysis included only V-J combinations with a frequency above 0.0001, which together covered 99% to 99.2% of the repertoires. A TCS score was defined as the ratio between F50 (clonal expansion) and ExV (chaos), using BLOSUM62-based TCRdist between CDR3 peptides within each V-J. Welch's t-statistics and random forest reduced around 550 V-J features to around 14, which were used in a naive Bayes classifier (R e1071). TCRdb ran its own pipeline on the public reads, namely fastp trimming at Q25 and MiXCR clone calling, and kept in-frame beta chains. Identical CDR3 proteins give one entry, which carries the most common genes and DNA. These V and J calls rely on TCRdb rather than the paper's analysis. The sample records fewer than 400,000 distinct CDR3 sequences, roughly 25% of which are singletons. Roughly 80% of the sample belongs to the ten largest clones.

What the authors observed across the whole study: Ophthalmopathy was separated from stable hyperthyroidism by a 13 V-J signature model, with around 90% sensitivity and 81% to 82% specificity obtained in cross-validation and 80%/75% obtained in testing. Sample size was not statistically predetermined, and investigators were not blinded to group allocation. In validation, the model predicted progression to ophthalmopathy with 55% to 71% sensitivity and around 72% specificity, a median of approximately 6.7 months before onset. Most expanded thyroid clonotypes (frequency above 0.001) were also found in blood, which suggests that blood repertoires may mirror thyroid immune responses.

Stable Graves' hyperthyroidism was defined as the absence of progression to ophthalmopathy over 18 months of follow-up. Hyperthyroidism patients were aged 18 to 65 years and newly diagnosed, with disease duration of less than 2 months. Patients with uncontrolled infections, other autoimmune diseases, pregnancy or lactation were excluded. Diagnoses were established on the basis of clinical symptoms, serum thyroxine and TRAb, thyroid ultrasound, and orbital computed tomography. PBMCs were separated from 10 ml of fresh peripheral blood using Ficoll-Paque density gradient centrifugation. Total RNA was extracted using Trizol reagent, and RNA quality was assessed on an Agilent 2100 Bioanalyzer. Source material: blood. The receptor was isolated from a man aged 45-65 years with Graves' hyperthyroidism.

The CDR3: CASSSGAVGANVLTF. The sequenced DNA is TGTGCCAGCAGCTCAGGCGCGGTCGGGGCCAACGTCCTGACTTTC. The sequence links TRBV28 to TRBJ2-6; no D gene is confidently identified. In the germline V gene, CDR1 corresponds to MDHEN and CDR2 to SYDVKM. The CDR3 spans 15 residues, from the cysteine through the phenylalanine. Only the CDR3 DNA is retained, 45 bases long and in frame from the first base. Cut back by 6 bases and 4 bases, the V and J ends lie 13 bases apart.